The clone carrying this TCR beta chain occurred many times. Its antigen remains unknown. The data were obtained in a study of blood T cells in healthy people across ages. Whole-study results and caveats: Among long-lived donors, naive CD4+ cells were more numerous and diversity higher than in aged donors. Significant beta diversity loss was already apparent by age approximately 38, declining roughly linearly.

Next came a second PCR, run for about 7 to 12 cycles, which used a sample-barcoded 5' primer along with a J-beta primer mix. MiXCR was run by TCRdb on the 5' RACE reads, yielding one entry per CDR3 protein. The sample has roughly 500,000 distinct CDR3 sequences; approximately 25% are singletons. The V gene's germline CDR1 is SEHNR and CDR2 FQNEAQ (reference sequence). The CDR3 has 14 amino acids. The junction had 6 bases not matched to a gene; V was cut back by 4 bases and J by 5 bases. The gene calls are TRBV7-9 and TRBJ2-5, with 8 positions matching TRBD2. The receptor comes from a woman aged 70-85 years in good health. Input material: blood. The CDR3: CASSSGTRLETQYF. The CDR3 coding sequence is TGTGCCAGCAGCTCCGGGACTAGACTGGAGACCCAGTACTTC.